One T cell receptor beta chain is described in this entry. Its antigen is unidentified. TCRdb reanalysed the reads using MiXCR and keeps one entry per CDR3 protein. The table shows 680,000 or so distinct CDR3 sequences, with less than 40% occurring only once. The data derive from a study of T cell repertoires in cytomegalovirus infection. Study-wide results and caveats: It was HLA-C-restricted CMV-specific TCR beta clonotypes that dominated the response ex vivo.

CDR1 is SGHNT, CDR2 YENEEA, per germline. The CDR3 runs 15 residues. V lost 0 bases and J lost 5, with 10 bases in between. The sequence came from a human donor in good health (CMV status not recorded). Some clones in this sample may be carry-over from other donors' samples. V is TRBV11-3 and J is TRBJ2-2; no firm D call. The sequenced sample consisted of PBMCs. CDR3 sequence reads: CASSLDVETTGELFF. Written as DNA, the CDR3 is TGTGCCAGCAGCTTAGATGTGGAGACGACCGGGGAGCTGTTTTTT.